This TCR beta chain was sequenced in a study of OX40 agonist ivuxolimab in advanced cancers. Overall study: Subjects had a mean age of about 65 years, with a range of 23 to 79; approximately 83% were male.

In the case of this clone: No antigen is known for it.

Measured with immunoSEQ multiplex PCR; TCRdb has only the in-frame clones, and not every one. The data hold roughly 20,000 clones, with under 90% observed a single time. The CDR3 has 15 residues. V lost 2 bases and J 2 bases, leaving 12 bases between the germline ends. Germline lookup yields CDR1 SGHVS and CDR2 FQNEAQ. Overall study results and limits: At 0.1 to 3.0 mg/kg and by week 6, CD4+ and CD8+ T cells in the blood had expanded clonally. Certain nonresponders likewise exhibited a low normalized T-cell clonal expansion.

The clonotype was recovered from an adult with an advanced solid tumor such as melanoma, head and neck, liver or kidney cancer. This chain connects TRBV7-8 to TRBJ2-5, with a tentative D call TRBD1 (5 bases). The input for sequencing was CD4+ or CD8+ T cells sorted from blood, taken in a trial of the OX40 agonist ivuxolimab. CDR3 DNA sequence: TGTGCCAGCAGCTTAAGGCAGGGCAAACAAGAGACCCAGTACTTC. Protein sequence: CASSLRQGKQETQYF.